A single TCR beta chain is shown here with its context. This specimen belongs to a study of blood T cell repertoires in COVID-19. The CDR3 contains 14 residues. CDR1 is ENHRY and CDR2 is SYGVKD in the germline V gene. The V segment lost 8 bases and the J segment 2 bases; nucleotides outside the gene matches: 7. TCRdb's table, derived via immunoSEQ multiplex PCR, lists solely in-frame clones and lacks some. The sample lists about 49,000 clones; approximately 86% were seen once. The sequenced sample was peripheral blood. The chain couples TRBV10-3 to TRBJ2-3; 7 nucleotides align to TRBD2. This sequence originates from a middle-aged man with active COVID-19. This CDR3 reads CAIRGLQNTDTQYF. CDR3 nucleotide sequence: TGTGCCATCCGGGGACTACAGAACACAGATACGCAGTATTTT.